Listed here are 20 T cell receptor beta chains from one sample, sequenced in a study of Ad26.COV2.S vaccination and SARS-CoV-2 variants. The sample's treatment: around 19 received Ad26.COV2.S at low or high dose, single or two shots; about 5 received placebo; per-sample allocation not given. All samples were drawn on day 63, counting from the first vaccine or placebo injection. The protocol was immunoSEQ multiplex PCR, while the TCRdb copy is restricted to in-frame clones and leaves out a portion. This table holds about 400,000 clones, around 92% found once. Sequences were derived from peripheral blood, sampled in a trial of Ad26.COV2.S vaccine versus placebo. These receptors came from a person aged 18-65 years who received the Ad26.COV2.S COVID-19 vaccine or a placebo.

The chain is built from TRBV3-1 (or the pseudogene TRBV3-2) and TRBJ2-7; D gene uncertain. CDR1 and CDR2 (germline): LGHDT, YNNKEL (reference sequence). The V end lost 0 bases, the J end lost 0 bases, and 9 bases lay between the germline ends. The CDR3 has 15 residues. The CDR3, as DNA: TGTGCCAGCAGCCAAGATTTCTCCAGCTCCTACGAGCAGTACTTC. Encoded protein: CASSQDFSSSYEQYF.

This chain joins TRBV9 and TRBJ1-1, with a weak D call TRBD1 (5 bases). Trimming took off 3 bases at V and 1 base at J, with 13 bases between the two ends. Germline V gives CDR1 SGDLS, CDR2 YYNGEE. The CDR3 runs to 15 residues. CDR3 coding DNA: TGTGCCAGCAGCGCGGAGGACACTTCGAACACTGAAGCTTTCTTT. Translation gives CASSAEDTSNTEAFF.

CDR3 region: CASSFGSDNEQFF. The CDR3 nucleotides read TGTGCCAGCAGTTTTGGCAGTGACAATGAGCAGTTCTTC. V is TRBV12-3 or TRBV12-4 and J is TRBJ2-1; D is ambiguous. This CDR3 comprises 13 residues. The V gene lost 3 bases and the J gene lost 5 bases, with 8 bases spanning the gap.

The chain joins TRBV4-3 to TRBJ1-2; 8 bases align to TRBD1. Per germline, CDR1 LGHNA and CDR2 YSLEER. V was pared by 3 bases and J by 0 bases, with 6 bases of the junction left unmatched. The CDR3 length is 16 residues. CDR3 DNA: TGCGCCAGCAGCCAGGACAGGGCTATAGCTAACTATGGCTACACCTTC. Encoded protein: CASSQDRAIANYGYTF.

The V gene is TRBV4-3, the J gene TRBJ2-7, with D perhaps given as TRBD1 or TRBD2 (7 bases each). Germline V CDR1 and CDR2: LGHNA, YSLEER. Trimming pared 3 bases from V and 4 bases from J, leaving 19 bases between. The CDR3 is 16 amino acids. CDR3 amino acids: CASSHPGGRGEYEQYF. The CDR3, as DNA: TGCGCCAGCAGCCACCCGGGAGGCAGGGGGGAATACGAGCAGTACTTC.

This clone came up once. In DNA form, the CDR3 reads TGTGCCAGTAGTATTACGGGAACTAATGAAAAACTGTTTTTT. Translating it yields CASSITGTNEKLFF. The chain carries TRBV19 and TRBJ1-4; D not certain. There are 14 residues in the CDR3. CDR1 is LNHDA and CDR2 is SQIVND in the germline V gene (reference sequence). The germline V and J ends were trimmed by 3 bases and 1 base, with 6 bases remaining between them.

The rearrangement joins TRBV27 to TRBJ1-2; a possible D gene is TRBD1 (5 bases). The CDR3 has 13 amino acids. V was shortened by 6 bases and J by 5 bases, with 13 bases between the two germline ends. Germline CDR1 and CDR2: MNHEY and SMNVEV (reference sequence). The CDR3 here is CASSLTRQYGYTF. CDR3 sequence (DNA): TGTGCCAGCAGCCTAACTCGACAGTATGGCTACACCTTC.

The J gene is TRBJ1-4, the V gene TRBV7-2; possibly TRBD1 for D (5 bases). Germline CDR1 and CDR2: SGHTA and FQGNSA. The CDR3 length is 14 residues. V lost 5 bases to trimming and J lost 8 bases, with 15 bases between them. CDR3 loop: CASSPRAIGEKLFF. The CDR3, as DNA: TGTGCCAGCAGCCCCAGGGCGATCGGCGAAAAACTGTTTTTT.

The V and J genes are TRBV4-3 and TRBJ2-1, with 8 nucleotides matching TRBD2. V lost 1 base and J lost 0; bases outside the gene matches: 5. Looked up from germline, CDR1 is LGHNA and CDR2 is YSLEER. The length of the CDR3 is 17 residues. As DNA, the CDR3 is TGCGCCAGCAGCCAAGTAGCGGGGAGATTCTCCTACAATGAGCAGTTCTTC. Translation: CASSQVAGRFSYNEQFF.

Turning to this clone: A junction end diverges from the germline sequence, so it may reflect a read error. The chain recombines TRBV20-1 with TRBJ1-2; no reliable D call. The CDR3 is 10 residues long. CDR1 is DFQATT, CDR2 SNEGSKA, per germline (reference sequence). The CDR3 DNA reads TGCAGTGCTGGAGACTATGGCTACACCTTC. It encodes CSAGDYGYTF.

The V call is TRBV6-5, the J call TRBJ2-5; D might be TRBD1 (6 bases). CDR1 MNHEY and CDR2 SVGAGI come from the germline V gene. V was shortened by 2 bases and J by 5 bases, with 15 bases between the two germline ends. This CDR3 has 15 residues. For the CDR3, the DNA is TGTGCCAGCAGTTACCACAGGGTCCTGGGGGAGACCCAGTACTTC. This encodes CASSYHRVLGETQYF.

The V gene is TRBV18, the J gene TRBJ2-7; 9 bases align to TRBD1. This CDR3 is built from 15 residues. Germline V lookup: CDR1 KGHSH, CDR2 LQKENI. V was pared by 5 bases and J by 0 bases, with 5 bases of the junction left unmatched. CDR3 nucleotide sequence: TGTGCCAGCTCAACGGACAGGGGTAGCTCCTACGAGCAGTACTTC. This encodes CASSTDRGSSYEQYF.

The rearrangement links TRBV27 to TRBJ2-7, with a weak D call TRBD1 (5 bases). This CDR3 has 23 residues. Germline CDR1 and CDR2: MNHEY and SMNVEV (reference sequence). Trimming cost V 1 base and J 1 base, with 35 bases left between them. Here the CDR3 DNA reads TGTGCCAGCAGTTTATTTGGGCCTACCTACGCCACCCACGATCAGGGCCCTTCCTACGAGCAGTACTTC. It translates to CASSLFGPTYATHDQGPSYEQYF.

The chain couples TRBV9 to TRBJ1-3; unclear D gene. Germline-derived CDR1 and CDR2 are SGDLS and YYNGEE. The germline V and J ends were trimmed by 4 bases and 6 bases, with 14 bases remaining between them. This CDR3 has 14 amino acids. The CDR3, as DNA: TGTGCCAGCAGCACCAGCACGGCACTAAACACCATATATTTT. Translated: CASSTSTALNTIYF.

V gene TRBV5-6 combines with J gene TRBJ2-5; D not resolved. CDR3 size: 17 residues. In germline, CDR1 is SGHDT, CDR2 YYEEEE. V was shortened by 4 bases and J by 5 bases, with 24 bases between the two germline ends. Here the CDR3 DNA reads TGTGCCAGCAGCCAAATGAATAACGGGCTATATGGGGAGACCCAGTACTTC. As protein: CASSQMNNGLYGETQYF.

The CDR3 region has the DNA TGTGCCAGCAGCCCCTTGGGTGAAAAACTGTTTTTT. Its protein product is CASSPLGEKLFF. This rearrangement joins TRBV9 to TRBJ1-4, with D unclear. V lost 4 bases and J 7 bases, leaving 8 bases between the germline ends. Germline CDR1 is SGDLS and CDR2 is YYNGEE. This CDR3 comprises 12 residues.

This clone was counted only a few times. Distinct nucleotide sequences in the sample also encode this CDR3. V usage is TRBV19 and J usage is TRBJ1-5; unclear D gene. CDR1 is LNHDA and CDR2 is SQIVND in the germline V gene (reference sequence). This CDR3 comprises 12 residues. The V end lost 3 bases, the J end lost 5 bases, and 5 bases lay between the germline ends. The CDR3 protein is CASSIGDQPQHF. In nucleotides, the CDR3 is TGTGCCAGTAGTATCGGTGATCAGCCCCAGCATTTT.

The J gene is TRBJ1-4, the V gene TRBV7-2; 8 positions agree with TRBD1. Germline trimming cut 4 bases from V and 1 base from J; bases unmatched to any gene: 2. The CDR3 is 15 amino acids. Germline loops: CDR1 SGHTA, CDR2 FQGNSA. In DNA, the CDR3 is TGTGCCAGCAGCTCAGGGGGCCTAACTAATGAAAAACTGTTTTTT. It encodes CASSSGGLTNEKLFF.

The rearrangement joins TRBV30 to TRBJ1-3; D call uncertain. V was cut by 0 bases and J by 4 bases, with 16 bases left in between. CDR1 is GTSNPN and CDR2 is SVGIG in the germline V gene (reference sequence). The CDR3 spans 16 residues. Written as DNA, the CDR3 is TGTGCCTGGAGTGTATGGGCAGGAGGACCCGGAAACACCATATATTTT. It codes for CAWSVWAGGPGNTIYF.

The chain joins TRBV4-3 to TRBJ1-1, with D maybe TRBD1 (5 bases). CDR3 length: 18 amino acids. V gave up 0 bases and J gave up 7 bases, with 24 bases separating them. Germline loops: CDR1 LGHNA, CDR2 YSLEER. The CDR3 region has the DNA TGCGCCAGCAGCCAAGAAGGAGGGGACCGGATTGGAGGGAGTGAAGCTTTCTTT. Its protein product is CASSQEGGDRIGGSEAFF.